The rows below give T cell receptor beta chains drawn from one sample of a study of CD8+ T cells in alopecia areata. Repertoires were generated with immunoSEQ multiplex PCR, while TCRdb's copy carries only in-frame clones and drops some. Among approximately 170,000 clones listed, 60% to 70% were seen once. Here the sequenced sample was CD4+ T cells sorted from blood, taken at week 4, from a patient treated with tofacitinib. These receptors originate from a human donor with alopecia areata. Both conserved end residues are part of each CDR3. The D gene is left open where the match is weak. Rows give clone size only sometimes, using once, few, many, or a class for an expanded clone.

clone size,D gene,V gene,J gene,CDR3 DNA,CDR3 protein
-,-,TRBV5-1,TRBJ1-4,TGCGCCAGCAGCTTGGAGGGCGGCACTAATGAAAAACTGTTTTTT,CASSLEGGTNEKLFF
-,-,TRBV25-1,TRBJ2-5,TGTGCCAGCCAAAACAGGGTGACGGAGACCCAGTACTTC,CASQNRVTETQYF
-,TRBD2,TRBV5-1,TRBJ2-3,TGCGCCAGCAGCGGCAGCGGGGGTTCCACAGATACGCAGTATTTT,CASSGSGGSTDTQYF
-,-,TRBV30,TRBJ2-7,TGTGCCTGGAGTCCGGGCTACGAGCAGTACTTC,CAWSPGYEQYF
few,-,TRBV4-2,TRBJ1-2,TGTGCCAGCAGCTTACGGACAGCCCGTAACTATGGCTACACCTTC,CASSLRTARNYGYTF
-,TRBD1,TRBV5-1,TRBJ1-2,TGCGCCAGCAGCGGTGACGGACAGGGCTATGGCTACACCTTC,CASSGDGQGYGYTF
-,TRBD1,TRBV6-5,TRBJ2-7,TGTGCCAGCAGTTACTCGAGCCGCAGGGGGTCCTACGAGCAGTACTTC,CASSYSSRRGSYEQYF
-,-,TRBV6-5,TRBJ2-2,TGTGCCAGCAGTTTCCTTGGCACCGGGGAGCTGTTTTTT,CASSFLGTGELFF
-,TRBD1,TRBV25-1,TRBJ2-1,TGTGCCAGCAGTGCTACAGGGGGCAGGAATGAGCAGTTCTTC,CASSATGGRNEQFF
many,-,TRBV7-2,TRBJ2-1,TGTGCCAGCAGCTTATACCAGGGCCTGGGGAATGAGCAGTTCTTC,CASSLYQGLGNEQFF
-,TRBD2,TRBV4-3,TRBJ2-7,TGCGCCAGCAGCAGGACTAGCGGGAGCGCCTACGAGCAGTACTTC,CASSRTSGSAYEQYF
-,TRBD1,TRBV5-1,TRBJ2-7,TGCGCCAGCAGCTGGACAGGCGTCTCCTACGAGCAGTACTTC,CASSWTGVSYEQYF
once,-,TRBV1,TRBJ2-3,TGCACCAGCAGCCAAGATAGTTGGCTAGCGGGAGGAGGCCCGCAGTATTTT,CTSSQDSWLAGGGPQYF
few,-,TRBV28,TRBJ2-1,TGTGCCAGCAGTCCCTACAATGAGCAGTTCTTC,CASSPYNEQFF
-,-,TRBV4-2,TRBJ2-7,TGTGCCAGCAGCTTCTTGTCCTCCTACGAGCAGTACTTC,CASSFLSSYEQYF
-,-,TRBV29-1,TRBJ2-5,TGCAGCGGAGGAGGTTGGGAGACCCAGTACTTC,CSGGGWETQYF
few,TRBD1,TRBV7-8,TRBJ2-7,TGTGCCAGCAGCCGCCGACAGGGCCACTACGAGCAGTACTTC,CASSRRQGHYEQYF
-,-,TRBV5-1,TRBJ2-5,TGCGCCAGCAGCCCACCTGAATCTCAAGAGACCCAGTACTTC,CASSPPESQETQYF
-,-,TRBV29-1,TRBJ1-2,TGCAGCGTTGGACAACGGGAGATTGGCTACACCTTC,CSVGQREIGYTF
-,-,TRBV30,TRBJ2-5,TGTGCCTGGAGTAGGTCGGGATTCAGAGAGACCCAGTACTTC,CAWSRSGFRETQYF
-,-,TRBV6-5,TRBJ2-7,TGTGCCAGCAGTTACTCACAAGTCGAGCAGTACTTC,CASSYSQVEQYF
few,-,TRBV7-2,TRBJ2-7,TGTGCCAGCAGCCAACGGTCGGCTAACCGGGGATCCTACGAGCAGTACTTC,CASSQRSANRGSYEQYF